Listed here are 10 T cell receptor beta chains from one sample, sequenced in a study of beta chain features in type 1 diabetes. Expressed TCRB transcripts were sequenced after all isolated RNA was converted to cDNA. Libraries were prepared by immunoSEQ multiplex PCR; TCRdb keeps only in-frame clonotypes and omits some of them. The sample has fewer than 250,000 clones; around 14% are singletons. The sequencing sample was made of naive CD4+ T cells from blood. These receptors originate from a woman in her thirties or forties in good health.

The gene calls are TRBV7-2 and TRBJ2-1, with 7 bases aligning to TRBD2. V was pared by 5 bases and J by 9 bases, with 7 bases of the junction left unmatched. Germline CDR1 is SGHTA and CDR2 is FQGNSA. CDR3 length: 13 residues. CDR3 region: CASSNRGGSEQFF. The DNA of the CDR3 is TGTGCCAGCAGCAATCGGGGAGGGTCTGAGCAGTTCTTC.

The V gene is TRBV11-2, the J gene TRBJ2-7; 8 nucleotides agree with TRBD1. Trimming cost V 5 bases and J 3 bases; bases outside gene matches: 6. Germline V CDR1 and CDR2: SGHAT, FQNNGV. The CDR3 sequence is 14 residues long. The CDR3: CASSLADRGYEQYF. The CDR3 DNA sequence: TGTGCCAGCAGCCTGGCAGACAGGGGCTACGAGCAGTACTTC.

The table lists this clone with a few counts. The chain recombines TRBV1 with TRBJ2-1; TRBD2, as called in the table, went unchecked against the DNA. TRBV1 is a known pseudogene. This CDR3 has 14 amino acids. This chain's CDR3 is CTSSVQRGYNEQFF. The CDR3 DNA is TGCACCAGCAGCGTCCAGCGGGGGTACAATGAGCAGTTCTTC.

This clone was recorded a few times. This chain connects TRBV2 to TRBJ1-5; TRBD1 might be the D (6 bases). Germline CDR1 reads SNHLY; CDR2 reads FYNNEI. The CDR3 runs to 16 residues. V was pared by 5 bases and J by 3 bases, with 17 bases between. For the CDR3, the DNA is TGTGCCAGCAGTCTACAGGGTTCCGAACACAATCAGCCCCAGCATTTT. It codes for CASSLQGSEHNQPQHF.

The rearrangement joins TRBV6-5 to TRBJ1-4; D unclear. CDR3 length: 14 residues. V was trimmed by 2 bases and J by 7 bases, leaving 11 bases between them. Germline CDR1 and CDR2: MNHEY and SVGAGI. The CDR3, as DNA: TGTGCCAGCAGTTACCGGGGAATGGGTGAAAAACTGTTTTTT. It is translated as CASSYRGMGEKLFF.

In DNA, the CDR3 is TGCGCCAGCAGCCAAAACAGGGTAGGTGAAGCTTTCTTT. This sequence encodes CASSQNRVGEAFF. V and J are TRBV4-3 and TRBJ1-1; maybe TRBD1 (6 bases). The V end lost 2 bases, the J end lost 7 bases, and 11 bases lay between the germline ends. The CDR3 sequence is 13 residues long. Germline V CDR1 and CDR2: LGHNA, YSLEER.

The chain has TRBV5-1 and TRBJ1-2; D remains unclear. This CDR3 has 15 amino acids. The V gene's germline CDR1 is SGHRS and CDR2 YFSETQ. Deletions cut 0 bases from V and 7 bases from J, with 16 bases between. CDR3 loop: CASSLASDSAGGYTF. CDR3 bases: TGCGCCAGCAGCTTGGCCTCGGACTCAGCAGGTGGCTACACCTTC.

V gene TRBV4-3 combines with J gene TRBJ2-5; 8 bases line up with TRBD2. From germline, CDR1 is LGHNA and CDR2 YSLEER. The CDR3 extends over 13 amino acids. V gave up 1 base and J gave up 8 bases; unmatched junction bases: 3. In nucleotides, the CDR3 is TGCGCCAGCAGCCAAGTCGGGGGGGAAACCCAGTACTTC. It yields the protein CASSQVGGETQYF.

This clone occurred a few times. Germline and junction disagree at one end, which may indicate a read error. The chain combines TRBV11-2 with TRBJ2-1; 15 bases are a match to TRBD2. The germline V gene has CDR1 SGHAT and CDR2 FQNNGV. The CDR3 is 15 residues long. Here the CDR3 reads CASSYRTSGGDGVIF. CDR3 coding DNA: TGTGCCAGCAGCTACCGGACTAGCGGGGGGGATGGTGTGATCTTC. Filled out from reference TRBV11-2 and TRBJ2-1, the complete variable domain reads EAGVAQSPRYKIIEKRQSVAFWCNPISGHATLYWYQQILGQGPKLLIQFQNNGVVDDSQLPKDRFSAERLKGVDSTLKIQPAKLEDSAVYLCASSYRTSGGDGVIFGPGTRLTVL.

The genes are TRBV6-5 and TRBJ2-2; D gene ambiguous. Per germline, CDR1 MNHEY and CDR2 SVGAGI. V was shortened by 7 bases and J by 6 bases, with 9 bases between the two germline ends. This CDR3 spans 12 amino acids. This CDR3 is CASTYSAGELFF. The DNA for the CDR3 is TGTGCCAGCACCTACTCCGCCGGGGAGCTGTTTTTT.